Below, 16 T cell receptor beta chains from the same sample are listed, as sequenced in a study of blood T cell repertoires in COVID-19 (dated by TCRdb to about 2020). The method was the immunoSEQ multiplex PCR assay. TCRdb limited this immuneACCESS table to in-frame rearrangements with V and J called. A share of clones is missing; checked studies link under half to unresolved V genes, and the rest is unexplained. For this sample there are some 250,000 clones; approximately 86% appear just once. The ten biggest clones cover roughly 3% of the sample. The sequenced sample was peripheral blood. The receptor source for this set is a woman in her thirties who had recovered from COVID-19.

This sequence joins TRBV4-3 and TRBJ2-1; 10 nucleotides line up with TRBD1. The CDR3 extends over 18 amino acids. J was trimmed by 4 bases and V by 0 bases; bases with no gene match: 9. Germline V gene sequence: CDR1 LGHNA, CDR2 YSLEER. The CDR3 is CASSQDWSTGGRYNEQFF. The CDR3 coding sequence is TGCGCCAGCAGCCAAGATTGGTCGACAGGGGGCCGTTACAATGAGCAGTTCTTC.

The rearrangement uses TRBV5-4 and TRBJ2-2; TRBD1 aligns across 7 bases. Germline assignment: CDR1 SGHNT and CDR2 YYREEE (reference sequence). J was trimmed by 7 bases and V by 5 bases; bases with no gene match: 8. The CDR3 extends over 14 amino acids. The CDR3: CASRPDRAVGELFF. The CDR3 bases are TGTGCCAGCAGGCCCGACAGGGCCGTCGGGGAGCTGTTTTTT.

CDR3 residues: CASNSGKGSPLHF. CDR3 sequence (DNA): TGCGCCAGCAATTCGGGGAAAGGGTCACCCCTCCACTTT. This chain links TRBV10-1 with TRBJ1-6; D is ambiguous. The CDR3 is 13 amino acids. From germline, CDR1 is WNHNN and CDR2 SYGVQD (reference sequence). V was trimmed by 7 bases and J by 10 bases, leaving 14 bases between them.

V gene TRBV9 combines with J gene TRBJ2-5, with D possibly TRBD2 on 6 matching bases. The CDR3 is made up of 17 amino acids. Trimming stripped 0 bases from V and 5 bases from J, with 20 bases between. Germline V gives CDR1 SGDLS, CDR2 YYNGEE. The CDR3 loop reads CASSVGPVGRGIETQYF. CDR3 DNA: TGTGCCAGCAGCGTAGGGCCCGTCGGGCGGGGAATCGAGACCCAGTACTTC.

In this sample, this clone turned up many times. The J gene is TRBJ2-2, the V gene TRBV19, with D unclear. The germline V gene has CDR1 LNHDA and CDR2 SQIVND (reference sequence). This CDR3 is built from 14 residues. Trimming stripped 5 bases from V and 3 bases from J, with 10 bases between. This CDR3 reads CASSSGVDTGELFF. CDR3 in DNA: TGTGCCAGTAGTTCAGGCGTCGACACCGGGGAGCTGTTTTTT.

Worth noting for this clone: Other DNA variants within this sample encode the same CDR3. This chain connects TRBV29-1 to TRBJ1-2, with no clear D. Germline V gene data show CDR1 as SQVTM and CDR2 as ANQGSEA. The germline V and J ends were trimmed by 2 bases and 2 bases, with 6 bases remaining between them. The CDR3 length is 12 residues. Here the CDR3 DNA reads TGCAGCGTTGAAAGCCGGAACTATGGCTACACCTTC. Translating it yields CSVESRNYGYTF.

This rearrangement joins TRBV9 to TRBJ2-1; D perhaps matches TRBD1 (6 bases). The germline V gene has CDR1 SGDLS and CDR2 YYNGEE. There are 15 residues in the CDR3. Trimming took off 0 bases at V and 5 bases at J, with 12 bases between the two ends. CDR3 region: CASSVGQGLHNEQFF. CDR3 DNA: TGTGCCAGCAGCGTAGGCCAGGGGCTACACAATGAGCAGTTCTTC.

The chain links TRBV5-1 to TRBJ2-6, with 7 bases that match TRBD1. This CDR3 is built from 20 residues. J gave up 2 bases and V 1 base, and 15 bases lay outside the gene matches. Germline CDR1 SGHRS, CDR2 YFSETQ. DNA of the CDR3: TGCGCCAGCAGCTTGCCGGACAGGATATCCACAGGGGCTGGGGCCAACGTCCTGACTTTC. This codes for CASSLPDRISTGAGANVLTF.

The chain is built from TRBV7-3 and TRBJ2-3; 12 bases match TRBD2. The CDR3 is made up of 21 amino acids. J lost 0 bases, V lost 0 bases, and 13 bases had no gene match. The V gene's germline CDR1 is SGHTA and CDR2 FQGTGA. In DNA, the CDR3 is TGTGCCAGCAGCTTAACCGTTAACCCTAGCGGGGGGGACTTTAGCACAGATACGCAGTATTTT. It yields the protein CASSLTVNPSGGDFSTDTQYF.

This clone showed up just a few times. This CDR3 reads CASSALRLAGLMNEQFF. For the CDR3, the DNA is TGTGCCAGCAGTGCCCTCAGACTAGCGGGGCTTATGAATGAGCAGTTCTTC. The chain combines TRBV6-1 with TRBJ2-1; 11 bases fit TRBD2. The CDR3 is made up of 17 amino acids. In germline, CDR1 is MNHNS, CDR2 SASEGT. V lost 4 bases to trimming and J lost 7 bases; unmatched junction nucleotides: 12.

The V and J genes are TRBV27 and TRBJ2-4; TRBD1 might be the D (6 bases). CDR1 is MNHEY, CDR2 SMNVEV, per germline (reference sequence). Trimming left V 8 bases short and J 2 bases short, with 7 bases between. This CDR3 spans 12 amino acids. CDR3 coding DNA: TGTGCCAGCGGGACAACCAAAAACATTCAGTACTTC. Protein sequence: CASGTTKNIQYF.

The rearrangement links TRBV2 to TRBJ2-2; a possible D gene is TRBD1 (5 bases). V lost 1 base and J lost 4, with 10 bases in between. Germline V gives CDR1 SNHLY, CDR2 FYNNEI. There are 15 residues in the CDR3. CDR3 in amino acids: CASSEVVGATGELFF. The CDR3 nucleotides are TGTGCCAGCAGTGAAGTAGTAGGGGCCACCGGGGAGCTGTTTTTT.

This chain joins TRBV27 and TRBJ2-7, with TRBD1 matching 7 bases. After removal of 5 bases from V and 2 bases from J, the junction contained 6 bases not matched to a gene. CDR3 length: 14 residues. The V gene's germline CDR1 is MNHEY and CDR2 SMNVEV (reference sequence). CDR3 DNA: TGTGCCAGCAGTCCGGGGACAGTAACCTACGAGCAGTACTTC. Translating it yields CASSPGTVTYEQYF.

The chain joins TRBV12-2 to TRBJ2-1; the D call of TRBD2 is as the table states it, not checked on the DNA. TRBV12-2 is a listed pseudogene. The CDR3 is made up of 18 amino acids. This chain's CDR3 is CASRLAEMGLDSYNEQFF. The CDR3 DNA reads TGTGCAAGTCGCTTAGCTGAAATGGGACTAGACTCCTACAATGAGCAGTTCTTC.

Written as DNA, the CDR3 is TGCGCCAGCAGCTTGGTCGGGGGGCGGGAGACCCAGTACTTC. This translates into CASSLVGGRETQYF. The chain couples TRBV5-1 to TRBJ2-5; TRBD2 might be the D (7 bases). The CDR3 has 14 amino acids. Germline V lookup: CDR1 SGHRS, CDR2 YFSETQ. Trimming removed 0 bases at V and 5 bases at J, with 11 bases between. The complete variable domain, with remaining parts taken from reference TRBV5-1 and TRBJ2-5, reads KAGVTQTPRYLIKTRGQQVTLSCSPISGHRSVSWYQQTPGQGLQFLFEYFSETQRNKGNFPGRFSGRQFSNSRSEMNVSTLELGDSALYLCASSLVGGRETQYFGPGTRLLVL.

The chain employs TRBV5-1 and TRBJ1-4; 12 positions match TRBD1. V lost 0 bases to trimming and J lost 7 bases; unmatched junction nucleotides: 4. Germline CDR1 and CDR2: SGHRS and YFSETQ. The CDR3 has 16 residues. The CDR3 coding sequence is TGCGCCAGCAGCTTGGGGGGACAGGGGGCAGTTGAAAAACTGTTTTTT. It is translated as CASSLGGQGAVEKLFF.